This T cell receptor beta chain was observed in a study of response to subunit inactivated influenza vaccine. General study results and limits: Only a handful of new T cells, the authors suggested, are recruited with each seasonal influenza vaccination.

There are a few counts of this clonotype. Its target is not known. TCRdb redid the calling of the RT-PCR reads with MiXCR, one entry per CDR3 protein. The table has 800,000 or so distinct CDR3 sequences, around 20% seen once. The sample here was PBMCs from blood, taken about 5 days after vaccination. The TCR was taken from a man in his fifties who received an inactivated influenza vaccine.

The CDR3 loop is CSASIRTPIYGYTF. The CDR3 region has the DNA TGCAGTGCCTCAATAAGGACACCCATCTATGGCTACACCTTC. The chain couples TRBV20-1 to TRBJ1-2; D is possibly TRBD1 (5 bases). Per germline, CDR1 DFQATT and CDR2 SNEGSKA (reference sequence). The CDR3 extends over 14 amino acids. The V gene lost 6 bases and the J gene lost 4 bases, with 18 bases spanning the gap.